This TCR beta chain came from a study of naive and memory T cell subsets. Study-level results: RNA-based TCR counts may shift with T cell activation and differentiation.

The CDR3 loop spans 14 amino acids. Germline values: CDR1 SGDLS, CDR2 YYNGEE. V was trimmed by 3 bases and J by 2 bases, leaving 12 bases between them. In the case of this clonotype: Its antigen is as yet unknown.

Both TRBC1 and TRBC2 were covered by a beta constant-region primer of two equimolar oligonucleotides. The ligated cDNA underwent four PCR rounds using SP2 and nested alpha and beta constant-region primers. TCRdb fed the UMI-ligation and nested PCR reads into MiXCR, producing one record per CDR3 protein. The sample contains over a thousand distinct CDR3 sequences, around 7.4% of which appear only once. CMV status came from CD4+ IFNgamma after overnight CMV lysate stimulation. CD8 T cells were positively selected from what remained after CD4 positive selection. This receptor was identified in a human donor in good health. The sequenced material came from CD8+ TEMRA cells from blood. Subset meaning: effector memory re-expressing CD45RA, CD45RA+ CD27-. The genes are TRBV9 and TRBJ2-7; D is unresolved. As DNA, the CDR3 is TGTGCCAGCAGCGATCCACTAAAACCCTACGAGCAGTACTTC. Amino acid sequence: CASSDPLKPYEQYF.